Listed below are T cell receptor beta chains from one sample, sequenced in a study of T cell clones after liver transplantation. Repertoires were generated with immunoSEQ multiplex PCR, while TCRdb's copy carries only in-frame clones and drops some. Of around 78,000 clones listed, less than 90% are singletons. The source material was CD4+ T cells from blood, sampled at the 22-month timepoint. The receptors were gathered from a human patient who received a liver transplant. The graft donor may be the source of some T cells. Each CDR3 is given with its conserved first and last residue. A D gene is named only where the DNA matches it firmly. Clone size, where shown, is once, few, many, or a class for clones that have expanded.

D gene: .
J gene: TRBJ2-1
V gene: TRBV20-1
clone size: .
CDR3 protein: CSAINGGLGFF
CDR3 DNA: TGCAGTGCTATAAACGGGGGCCTGGGGTTCTTC

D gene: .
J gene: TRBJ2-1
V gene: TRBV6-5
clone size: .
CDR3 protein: CASSYRRDSYNEQFF
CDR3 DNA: TGTGCCAGCAGTTACCGCCGAGATTCCTACAATGAGCAGTTCTTC

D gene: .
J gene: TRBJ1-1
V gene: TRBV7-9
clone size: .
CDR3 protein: CASSPTGPLGTEAFF
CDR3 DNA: TGTGCCAGCAGCCCTACCGGCCCTTTGGGGACTGAAGCTTTCTTT

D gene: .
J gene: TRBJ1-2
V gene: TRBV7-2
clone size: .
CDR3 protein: CASSVRSGGQGYGYTF
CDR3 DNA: TGTGCCAGCAGCGTCCGTTCCGGGGGGCAGGGTTATGGCTACACCTTC

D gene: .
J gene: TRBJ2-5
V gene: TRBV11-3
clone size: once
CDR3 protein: CASSLDGNLETQYF
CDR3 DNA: TGTGCCAGCAGCTTAGACGGGAATTTGGAGACCCAGTACTTC

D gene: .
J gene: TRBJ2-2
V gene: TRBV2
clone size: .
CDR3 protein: CACRVGGSYMNTGELFF
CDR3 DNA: TGTGCCTGCCGGGTTGGGGGGAGCTACATGAACACCGGGGAGCTGTTTTTT

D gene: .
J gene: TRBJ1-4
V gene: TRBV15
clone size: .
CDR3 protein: CATSRDLGEEDEKLFF
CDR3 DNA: TGTGCCACCAGCAGAGATCTGGGGGAGGAGGATGAAAAACTGTTTTTT

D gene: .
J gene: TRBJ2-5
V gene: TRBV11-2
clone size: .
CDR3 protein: CASSSSGRVDGETQYF
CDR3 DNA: TGTGCCAGCAGCTCCAGTGGAAGGGTGGATGGAGAGACCCAGTACTTC

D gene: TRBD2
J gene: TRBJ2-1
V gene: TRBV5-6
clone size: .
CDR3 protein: CASSFPLAGGYNEQFF
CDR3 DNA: TGTGCCAGCAGCTTCCCCCTAGCGGGAGGTTACAATGAGCAGTTCTTC

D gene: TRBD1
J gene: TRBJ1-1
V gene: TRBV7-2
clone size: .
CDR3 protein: CASSLFLPGQGPGAFF
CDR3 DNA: TGTGCCAGCAGCTTATTCCTGCCTGGACAGGGTCCGGGCGCTTTCTTT

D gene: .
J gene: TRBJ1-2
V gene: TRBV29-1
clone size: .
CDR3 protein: CSVAEGPGDGYTF
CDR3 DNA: TGCAGCGTTGCCGAGGGGCCGGGGGATGGCTACACCTTC

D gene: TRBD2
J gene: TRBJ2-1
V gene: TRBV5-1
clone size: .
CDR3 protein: CASSATSGSREQFF
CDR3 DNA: TGCGCCAGCAGCGCGACTAGCGGGAGCCGTGAGCAGTTCTTC

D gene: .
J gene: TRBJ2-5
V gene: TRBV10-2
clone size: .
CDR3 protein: CASRGAEVQETQYF
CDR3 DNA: TGCGCCAGCAGGGGGGCAGAAGTCCAAGAGACCCAGTACTTC

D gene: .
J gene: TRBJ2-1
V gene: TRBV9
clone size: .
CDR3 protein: CASSVRGQWSSYNEQFF
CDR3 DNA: TGTGCCAGCAGCGTACGGGGCCAGTGGAGCTCCTACAATGAGCAGTTCTTC

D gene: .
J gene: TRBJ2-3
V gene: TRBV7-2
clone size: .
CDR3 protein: CASSWDWRDTQYF
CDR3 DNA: TGTGCCAGCAGTTGGGACTGGAGGGATACGCAGTATTTT

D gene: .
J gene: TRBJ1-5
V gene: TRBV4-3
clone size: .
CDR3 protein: CASSPVVREEQPQHF
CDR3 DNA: TGCGCCAGCAGCCCGGTGGTCAGGGAGGAACAGCCCCAGCATTTT

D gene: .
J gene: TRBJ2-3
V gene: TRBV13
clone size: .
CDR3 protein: CASSLGGWDTQYF
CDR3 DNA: TGTGCCAGCAGCTTAGGGGGATGGGATACGCAGTATTTT

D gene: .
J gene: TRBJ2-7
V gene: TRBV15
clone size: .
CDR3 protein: CATSLDSVYEQYF
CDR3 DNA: TGTGCCACCAGTTTAGACAGCGTTTACGAGCAGTACTTC

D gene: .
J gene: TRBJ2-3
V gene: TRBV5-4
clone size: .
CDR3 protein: CASSLRSGADTQYF
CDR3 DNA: TGTGCCAGCAGCTTGAGATCGGGTGCAGATACGCAGTATTTT